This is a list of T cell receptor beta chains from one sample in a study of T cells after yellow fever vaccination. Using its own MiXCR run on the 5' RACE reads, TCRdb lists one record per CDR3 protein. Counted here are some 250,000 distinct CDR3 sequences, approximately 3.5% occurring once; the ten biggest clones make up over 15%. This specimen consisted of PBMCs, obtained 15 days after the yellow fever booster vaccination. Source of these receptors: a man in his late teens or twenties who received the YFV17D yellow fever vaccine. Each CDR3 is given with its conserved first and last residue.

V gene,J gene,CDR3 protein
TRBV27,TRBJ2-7,CASSLSLASPSHEQYF
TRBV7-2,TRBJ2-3,CASRTGGQHTDTQYF
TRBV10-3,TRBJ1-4,CAISPIEKLFF
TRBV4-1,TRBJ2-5,CASSRQGRQETQYF
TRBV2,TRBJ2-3,CASSLGLARSTDTQYF
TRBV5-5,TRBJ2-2,CASSGIQGYTGELFF
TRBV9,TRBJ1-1,CASSASRADTEAFF
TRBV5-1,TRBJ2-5,CASSPGDWETQYF
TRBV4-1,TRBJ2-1,CASSQVQGLREQFF
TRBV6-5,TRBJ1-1,CASSYNRGNEAFF
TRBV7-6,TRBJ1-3,CASSLGTVLTSSGNTIYF
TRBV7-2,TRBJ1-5,CASSPFSNQPQHF
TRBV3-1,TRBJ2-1,CASSQISGVGYNEQFF
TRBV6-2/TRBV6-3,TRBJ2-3,CASSFFPPDTQYF
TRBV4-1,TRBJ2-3,CASSQEPVGGADTQYF
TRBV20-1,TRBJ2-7,CSARRDRGGYEQYF
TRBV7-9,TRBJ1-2,CASRPDRVALNYGYTF
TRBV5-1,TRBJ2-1,CASSLADEQFF
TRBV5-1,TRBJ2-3,CASSRTTGVVTDTQYF
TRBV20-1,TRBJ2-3,CSARTSGATSDTQYF
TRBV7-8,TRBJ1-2,CASSHGTGTEGIGYTF
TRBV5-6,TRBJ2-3,CASSWTSGGAVTDTQYF
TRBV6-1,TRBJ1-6,CASSAPRGGSDSPLHF
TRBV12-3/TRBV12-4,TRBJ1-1,CASSLQGANTEAFF
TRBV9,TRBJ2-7,CASSAGEGYEQYF
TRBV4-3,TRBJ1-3,CASSQAGGSSGNTIYF
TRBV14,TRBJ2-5,CASSQDPEKWGETQYF
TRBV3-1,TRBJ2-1,CASSPTGNSYNEQFF
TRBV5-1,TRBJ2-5,CASSLLSSALETQYF
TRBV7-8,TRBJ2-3,CASTLVGSTQYF
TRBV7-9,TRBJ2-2,CASSRTGARSTGELFF
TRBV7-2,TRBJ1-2,CASSQILRFYGYTF
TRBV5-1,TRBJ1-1,CASSSLPGTANTEAFF
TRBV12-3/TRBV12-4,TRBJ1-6,CASSSGQRIGDSPLHF
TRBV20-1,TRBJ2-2,CSAPAQGRTGELFF
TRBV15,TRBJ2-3,CATSSSTGAADTQYF
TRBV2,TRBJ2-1,CASGRRLAGNEQFF
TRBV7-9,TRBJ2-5,CASSRVGAETQYF
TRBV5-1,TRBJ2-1,CASSLGLVDNEQFF
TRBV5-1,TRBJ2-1,CASSLPGTGGLNEQFF
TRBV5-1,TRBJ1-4,CASSPNGGTVNEKLFF
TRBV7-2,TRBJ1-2,CASSRGTGHGYTF
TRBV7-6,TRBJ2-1,CASSLRQGNYVNEQFF
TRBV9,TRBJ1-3,CASSADRANGNTIYF
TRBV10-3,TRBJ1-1,CAISEGGAGGTEAFF